This is a list of T cell receptor beta chains from one sample in a study of blood T cell repertoires in COVID-19. Clones were read by immunoSEQ multiplex PCR, and TCRdb kept only the in-frame ones, dropping some. This sample has 150,000 or so clones, with around 82% found just once. Sequencing input: peripheral blood. Receptors were obtained from a woman aged 55-69 years with acute or convalescent COVID-19. CDR3s include the opening cysteine and the closing phenylalanine or tryptophan. A D gene is named only where the DNA matches it firmly. For some rows the clone size is stated as once, few or many, or as a class when expanded; others skip it.

.	.	TRBJ1-1	TRBV29-1	TGCAGCCAGGGGAACACTGAAGCTTTCTTT	CSQGNTEAFF
.	TRBD1	TRBJ1-4	TRBV30	TGTGCCCAGGGGGCCGCTAATGAAAAACTGTTTTTT	CAQGAANEKLFF
.	.	TRBJ1-4	TRBV6-5	TGTGCCAGCAGTTACTCGTCCGGGGCAACTAATGAAAAACTGTTTTTT	CASSYSSGATNEKLFF
once	.	TRBJ2-7	TRBV5-1	TGCGCCAGCAGCGACTCGAGTGACTCCTACGAGCAGTACTTC	CASSDSSDSYEQYF
.	.	TRBJ2-3	TRBV9	TGTGCCAGCAGCGCGTCCCCCACAGATACGCAGTATTTT	CASSASPTDTQYF
.	TRBD2	TRBJ2-1	TRBV5-1	TGCGCCAGCAGCTTGATTAATAGCGGGAGCTCCTACAATGAGCAGTTCTTC	CASSLINSGSSYNEQFF
few	.	TRBJ1-1	TRBV3-1/TRBV3-2	TGTGCCAGCAGCCAAGATTGGCAGGGGAGACGGGCTTTCTTT	CASSQDWQGRRAFF
.	.	TRBJ1-5	TRBV28	TGTGCCAGCAAAAGAACCGGGACACCGCGAAATCAGCCCCAGCATTTT	CASKRTGTPRNQPQHF
.	.	TRBJ2-3	TRBV18	TGTGCCAGCTCACGCGGAGGAACAGATACGCAGTATTTT	CASSRGGTDTQYF
few	TRBD2	TRBJ2-3	TRBV7-2	TGTGCCAGCAGCTTACTAGCGGGAGGGCAAGATACGCAGTATTTT	CASSLLAGGQDTQYF
.	TRBD1	TRBJ1-2	TRBV29-1	TGCGCGGAGGGGACAGGGGGCTTTGGCTACACCTTC	CAEGTGGFGYTF
.	TRBD1	TRBJ2-7	TRBV28	TGTGCCAGCAGTTTCCAGACAGGGGGCGCAGGTTGGAGGTACTTC	CASSFQTGGAGWRYF
.	TRBD2	TRBJ2-1	TRBV5-1	TGCGCCAGCAGCTTGGCCGCTAGCGGGAGCGGGTCGAATGAGCAGTTCTTC	CASSLAASGSGSNEQFF
.	TRBD2	TRBJ2-5	TRBV11-3	TGTGCCAGCAGCCAAGGGAGGGGTTGGCAAGAGACCCAGTACTTC	CASSQGRGWQETQYF
.	TRBD2	TRBJ2-7	TRBV5-1	TGCGCCAGCAGTCGGACTAGCGGCATCTCCTACGAGCAGTACTTC	CASSRTSGISYEQYF
.	TRBD1	TRBJ1-2	TRBV3-1/TRBV3-2	TGTGCCAGCAGCCCCCGGGACAGTGCCCTCTATGGCTACACCTTC	CASSPRDSALYGYTF
few	TRBD2	TRBJ2-2	TRBV5-1	TGCGCCAGCAGCACCACTAGCGGGAGTATGAACGGGGAGCTGTTTTTT	CASSTTSGSMNGELFF
once	.	TRBJ2-2	TRBV3-1/TRBV3-2	TGTGCCAGCAGCCTTATACCGGGGGACGAGCTGTTTTTT	CASSLIPGDELFF
few	TRBD2	TRBJ2-1	TRBV24-1	TGTGCCACCAGTGATTTGGGTTTTGGGAGCGGGAGAGGGAACAATGAGCAGTTCTTC	CATSDLGFGSGRGNNEQFF
.	.	TRBJ2-1	TRBV11-2	TGTGCCAGCAGCCCTCAAGAGTACAATGAGCAGTTCTTC	CASSPQEYNEQFF
.	.	TRBJ2-7	TRBV2	TGTGCCAGCAGTGCGGAGAGAGAGCAGTACTTC	CASSAEREQYF
.	TRBD2	TRBJ2-5	TRBV7-3	TGTGCCAGCAGCTTCGGTGGACTAGCGGGAGGGCAAGAGACCCAGTACTTC	CASSFGGLAGGQETQYF
.	.	TRBJ2-7	TRBV24-1	TGTGCCACCAGTGAAGGGGCCGAGCAGTACTTC	CATSEGAEQYF
few	TRBD2	TRBJ2-1	TRBV4-1	TGCGCCAGCAGCCGACTAGCGCCTGACAATGAGCAGTTCTTC	CASSRLAPDNEQFF
.	TRBD2	TRBJ2-1	TRBV24-1	TGTGCCACCAGTGATGGGGAGGGCGGGAGATTCTACAATGAGCAGTTCTTC	CATSDGEGGRFYNEQFF
.	TRBD2	TRBJ2-1	TRBV19	TGTGCCAGTGTCACTAGCGGAGGGGTACCTTTCTTC	CASVTSGGVPFF
.	TRBD2	TRBJ2-1	TRBV5-5	TGTGCCAGCAGCTTGGGGAGCACCCTAATACTAGCGGGAGATATCAATGAGCAGTTCTTC	CASSLGSTLILAGDINEQFF
.	TRBD1	TRBJ2-5	TRBV2	TGTGCCAGCAAGATAGGGACAGGGGGACGGGAGACCCAGTACTTC	CASKIGTGGRETQYF
.	TRBD2	TRBJ2-4	TRBV5-1	TGCGCCAGCAGCTCCGAGGGAGGGCCTTTCATCATTCAGTACTTC	CASSSEGGPFIIQYF
.	TRBD2	TRBJ2-2	TRBV11-3	TGTGCCAGCAGCTTAGAGGGACTAGTTGGCGGGGAGCTGTTTTTT	CASSLEGLVGGELFF
.	TRBD1	TRBJ1-2	TRBV28	TGTGCCAGCAGTTCCCCAGTTCGTGGGGACAGGGGAGCTAACTATGGCTACACCTTC	CASSSPVRGDRGANYGYTF
.	.	TRBJ2-5	TRBV7-3	TGTGCCAGCAGCTTAAACTCCGGGAACCAAGAGACCCAGTACTTC	CASSLNSGNQETQYF
.	TRBD2	TRBJ2-1	TRBV5-4	TGTGCCAGCAGCTTGAGGGCTAGCGGGAGAAATGAGCAGTTCTTC	CASSLRASGRNEQFF
.	.	TRBJ2-5	TRBV21-1	TGTGCCAGCAGCAAAGCGGGAGGACGGCAGAAAGAGACCCAGTACTTC	CASSKAGGRQKETQYF
once	TRBD1	TRBJ2-7	TRBV11-2	TGTGCCAGCACTACGGGGACAGGGAACGAGCAGTACTTC	CASTTGTGNEQYF
.	.	TRBJ2-7	TRBV3-1/TRBV3-2	TGTGCCAGCAGCCCCGGGGTAGCCTACGAGCAGTACTTC	CASSPGVAYEQYF
.	TRBD1	TRBJ2-7	TRBV27	TGTGCCAGCAGCTACCGGCGGGGACAGGGGACGTACGAGCAGTACTTC	CASSYRRGQGTYEQYF
.	TRBD1	TRBJ2-1	TRBV24-1	TGTGCCACCAGTGATGGAACCCTAGGACAGGGAGCATACAATGAGCAGTTCTTC	CATSDGTLGQGAYNEQFF
.	.	TRBJ2-2	TRBV21-1	TGTGCCAGCAGCATAGCGTCGGGGAAAGAGACCGGGGAGCTGTTTTTT	CASSIASGKETGELFF
.	.	TRBJ2-5	TRBV28	TGTGCCAGCACCTCCGGCCAAGAGACCCAGTACTTC	CASTSGQETQYF
.	.	TRBJ2-5	TRBV18	TGTGCCAGCTCACCACCGTTTATTCAAGAGACCCAGTACTTC	CASSPPFIQETQYF
.	TRBD1	TRBJ2-7	TRBV18	TGTGCCAGCTCACCACCCGGGACAGCCGTGGGTATCGAGCAGTACTTC	CASSPPGTAVGIEQYF
once	TRBD2	TRBJ2-3	TRBV7-3	TGTGCCAGCAGCTTAATTCCCCGCTCTGGGGCTAGCGGGAGTGGGGATACGCAGTATTTT	CASSLIPRSGASGSGDTQYF
.	.	TRBJ1-1	TRBV5-1	TGCGCCAGCAAAGGACAACTGAACACTGAAGCTTTCTTT	CASKGQLNTEAFF